The present entry profiles one TCR beta chain with its context. The data were taken from a study of cytomegalovirus exposure and HLA in healthy donors. Amplification used 60 Vbeta primers and 13 Jbeta primers. The method was immunoSEQ multiplex PCR; TCRdb's version includes in-frame clones alone and lacks a portion of them. The sample includes some 150,000 clones, about 80% of them seen just once. The CDR3 is 14 residues long. V lost 1 base and J 4 bases, leaving 10 bases between the germline ends. Germline CDR1 reads MNHNS; CDR2 reads SASEGT. This clonotype originated in a woman aged 50 to 60 in good health and CMV-seronegative. V usage is TRBV6-1 and J usage is TRBJ1-2; D is unclear. The sequencing sample was made of PBMCs. In DNA, the CDR3 is TGTGCCAGCAGTGAAGTGGGCGCCACCTATGGCTACACCTTC. Translation: CASSEVGATYGYTF.